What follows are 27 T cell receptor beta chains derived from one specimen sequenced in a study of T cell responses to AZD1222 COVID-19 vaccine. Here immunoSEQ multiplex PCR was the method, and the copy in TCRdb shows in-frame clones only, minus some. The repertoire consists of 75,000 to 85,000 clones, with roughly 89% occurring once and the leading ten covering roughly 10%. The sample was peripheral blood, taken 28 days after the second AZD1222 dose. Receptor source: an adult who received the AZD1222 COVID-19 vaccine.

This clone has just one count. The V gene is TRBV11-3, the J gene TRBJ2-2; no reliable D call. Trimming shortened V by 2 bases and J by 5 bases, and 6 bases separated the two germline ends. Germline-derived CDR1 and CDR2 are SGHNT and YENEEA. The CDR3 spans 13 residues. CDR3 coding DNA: TGTGCCAGCAGCTTACCAGCAACCGGGGAGCTGTTTTTT. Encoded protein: CASSLPATGELFF.

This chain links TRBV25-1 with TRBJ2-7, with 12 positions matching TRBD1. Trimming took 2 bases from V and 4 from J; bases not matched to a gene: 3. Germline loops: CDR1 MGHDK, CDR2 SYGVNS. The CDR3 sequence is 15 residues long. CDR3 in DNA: TGTGCCAGCAGTGAAGGGACAGGGGGCGGGTACGAGCAGTACTTC. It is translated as CASSEGTGGGYEQYF.

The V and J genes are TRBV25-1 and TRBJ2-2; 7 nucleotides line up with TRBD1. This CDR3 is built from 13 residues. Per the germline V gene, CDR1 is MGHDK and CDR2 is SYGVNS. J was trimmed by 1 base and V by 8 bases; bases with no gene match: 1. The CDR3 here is CASYRGNTGELFF. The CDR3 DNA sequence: TGTGCCAGCTACAGGGGGAACACCGGGGAGCTGTTTTTT.

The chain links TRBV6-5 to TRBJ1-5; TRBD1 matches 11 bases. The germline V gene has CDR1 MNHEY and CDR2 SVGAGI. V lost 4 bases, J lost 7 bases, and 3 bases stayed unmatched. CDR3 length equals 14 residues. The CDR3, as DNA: TGTGCCAGCAGTTCGGGACAGGGGGGACAGCCCCAGCATTTT. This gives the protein CASSSGQGGQPQHF.

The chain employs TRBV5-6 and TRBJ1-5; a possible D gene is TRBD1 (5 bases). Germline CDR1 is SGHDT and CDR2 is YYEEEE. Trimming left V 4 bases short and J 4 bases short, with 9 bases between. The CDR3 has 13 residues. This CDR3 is CASSEGRNQPQHF. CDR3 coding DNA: TGTGCCAGCAGCGAGGGACGAAATCAGCCCCAGCATTTT.

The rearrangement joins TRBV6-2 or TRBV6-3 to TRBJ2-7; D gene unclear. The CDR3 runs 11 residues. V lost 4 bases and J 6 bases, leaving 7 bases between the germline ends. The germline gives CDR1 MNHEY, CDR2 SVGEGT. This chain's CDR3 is CASSFSREQYF. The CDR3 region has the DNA TGTGCCAGCAGTTTCTCCCGCGAGCAGTACTTC.

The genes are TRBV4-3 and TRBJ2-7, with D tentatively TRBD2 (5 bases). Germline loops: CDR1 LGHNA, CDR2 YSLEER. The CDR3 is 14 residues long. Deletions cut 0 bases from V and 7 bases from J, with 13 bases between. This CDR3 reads CASSQEQATGEQYF. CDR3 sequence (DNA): TGCGCCAGCAGCCAAGAGCAGGCAACGGGGGAGCAGTACTTC.

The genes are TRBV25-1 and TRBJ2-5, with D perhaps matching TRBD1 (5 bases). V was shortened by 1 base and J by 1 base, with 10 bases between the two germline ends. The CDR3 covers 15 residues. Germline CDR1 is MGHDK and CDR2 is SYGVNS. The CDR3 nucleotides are TGTGCCAGCAGTGAATGGCTGCAGGGCCAAGAGACCCAGTACTTC. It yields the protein CASSEWLQGQETQYF. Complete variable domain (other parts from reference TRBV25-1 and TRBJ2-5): EADIYQTPRYLVIGTGKKITLECSQTMGHDKMYWYQQDPGMELHLIHYSYGVNSTEKGDLSSESTVSRIRTEHFPLTLESARPSHTSQYLCASSEWLQGQETQYFGPGTRLLVL.

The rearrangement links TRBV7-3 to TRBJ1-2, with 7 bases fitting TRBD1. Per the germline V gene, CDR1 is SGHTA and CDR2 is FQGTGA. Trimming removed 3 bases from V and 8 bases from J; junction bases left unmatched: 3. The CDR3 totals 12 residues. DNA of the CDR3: TGTGCCAGCAGCTTCCAACAGGGGGGCTACACCTTC. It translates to CASSFQQGGYTF. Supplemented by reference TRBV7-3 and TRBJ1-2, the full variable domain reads GAGVSQTPSNKVTEKGKYVELRCDPISGHTALYWYRQSLGQGPEFLIYFQGTGAADDSGLPNDRFFAVRPEGSVSTLKIQRTERGDSAVYLCASSFQQGGYTFGSGTRLTVV.

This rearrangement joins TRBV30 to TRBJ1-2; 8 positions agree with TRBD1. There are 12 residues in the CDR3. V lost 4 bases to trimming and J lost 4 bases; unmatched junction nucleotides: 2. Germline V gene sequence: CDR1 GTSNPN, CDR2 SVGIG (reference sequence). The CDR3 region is CAWNRGTYGYTF. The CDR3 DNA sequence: TGTGCCTGGAACAGGGGGACCTATGGCTACACCTTC.

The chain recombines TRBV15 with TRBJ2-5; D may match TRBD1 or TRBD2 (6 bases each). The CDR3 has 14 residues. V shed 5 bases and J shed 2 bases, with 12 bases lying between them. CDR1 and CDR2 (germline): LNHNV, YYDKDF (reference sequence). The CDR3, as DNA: TGTGCCACCAGCGTTAGGGGGGATCAAGAGACCCAGTACTTC. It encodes CATSVRGDQETQYF.

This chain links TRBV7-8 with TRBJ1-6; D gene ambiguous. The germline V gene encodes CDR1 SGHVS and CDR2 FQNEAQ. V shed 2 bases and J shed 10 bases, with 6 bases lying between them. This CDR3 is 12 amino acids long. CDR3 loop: CASSLLRSPLHF. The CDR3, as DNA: TGTGCCAGCAGCTTATTACGATCACCCCTCCACTTT. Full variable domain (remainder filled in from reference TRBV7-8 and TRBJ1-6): GAGVSQSPRYKVAKRGQDVALRCDPISGHVSLFWYQQALGQGPEFLTYFQNEAQLDKSGLPSDRFFAERPEGSVSTLKIQRTQQEDSAVYLCASSLLRSPLHFGNGTRLTVT.

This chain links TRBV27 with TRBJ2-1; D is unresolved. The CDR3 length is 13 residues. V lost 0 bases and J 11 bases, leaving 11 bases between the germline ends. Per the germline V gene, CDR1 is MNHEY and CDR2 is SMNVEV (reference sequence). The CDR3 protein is CASSLSRHPKQFF. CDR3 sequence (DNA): TGTGCCAGCAGTTTATCTAGACACCCAAAGCAGTTCTTC.

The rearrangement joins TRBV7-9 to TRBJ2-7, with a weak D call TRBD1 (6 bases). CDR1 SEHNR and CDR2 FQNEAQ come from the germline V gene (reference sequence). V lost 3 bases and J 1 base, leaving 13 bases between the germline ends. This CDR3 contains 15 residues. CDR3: CASSLIRGRSYEQYF. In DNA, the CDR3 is TGTGCCAGCAGCTTGATCAGGGGCAGGTCCTACGAGCAGTACTTC.

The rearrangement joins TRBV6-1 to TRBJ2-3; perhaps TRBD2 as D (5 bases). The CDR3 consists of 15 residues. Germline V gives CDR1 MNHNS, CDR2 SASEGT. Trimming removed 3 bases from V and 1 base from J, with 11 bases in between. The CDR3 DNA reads TGTGCCAGCAGTGACGAGGGATGGGGCACAGATACGCAGTATTTT. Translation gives CASSDEGWGTDTQYF.

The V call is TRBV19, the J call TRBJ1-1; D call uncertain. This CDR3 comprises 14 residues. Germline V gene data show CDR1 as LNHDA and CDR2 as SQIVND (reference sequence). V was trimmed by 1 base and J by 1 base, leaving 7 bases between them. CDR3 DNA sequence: TGTGCCAGTAGTATAGCACAGAAGAACACTGAAGCTTTCTTT. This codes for CASSIAQKNTEAFF.

DNA for the CDR3: TGTGCCAGCTCACCTTTGGGGGATCAGCCCCAGCATTTT. Amino acids: CASSPLGDQPQHF. The genes are TRBV18 and TRBJ1-5; a weak D match, TRBD1 (5 bases). Germline V gene data show CDR1 as KGHSH and CDR2 as LQKENI. This CDR3 is 13 amino acids long. V lost 3 bases and J 5 bases, leaving 8 bases between the germline ends.

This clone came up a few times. CDR3 region: CASSLRGRVKTYEQYF. In DNA form, the CDR3 reads TGTGCCAGCAGTTTACGAGGACGGGTCAAAACCTACGAGCAGTACTTC. The rearrangement joins TRBV27 to TRBJ2-7; D remains unclear. Germline V lookup: CDR1 MNHEY, CDR2 SMNVEV (reference sequence). This CDR3 region has 16 residues. The ends were cut back, 2 bases at V and 2 bases at J, with 16 bases in the middle.

The CDR3 here is CAISVASGPYEQYF. The CDR3 nucleotides are TGTGCCATCAGTGTGGCTAGCGGGCCATACGAGCAGTACTTC. The rearrangement uses TRBV10-3 and TRBJ2-7; 8 bases align to TRBD2. With 4 bases clipped from V and 4 bases from J, the junction kept 6 bases outside the gene matches. Germline loops: CDR1 ENHRY, CDR2 SYGVKD. The CDR3 runs 14 residues.

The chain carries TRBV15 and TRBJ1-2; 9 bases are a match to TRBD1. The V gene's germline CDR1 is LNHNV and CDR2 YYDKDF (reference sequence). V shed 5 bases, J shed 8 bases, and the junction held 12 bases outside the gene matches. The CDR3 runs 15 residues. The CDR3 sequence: CATSPNLGTGNGYTF. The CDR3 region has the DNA TGTGCCACCAGCCCCAACCTCGGGACAGGGAACGGCTACACCTTC.

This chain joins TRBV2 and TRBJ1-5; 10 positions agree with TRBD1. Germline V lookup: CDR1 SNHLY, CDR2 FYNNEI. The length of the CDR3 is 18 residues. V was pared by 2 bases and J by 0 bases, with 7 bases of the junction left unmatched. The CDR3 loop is CASSELDRGLYSNQPQHF. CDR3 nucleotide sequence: TGTGCCAGCAGTGAACTTGACAGGGGGCTCTATAGCAATCAGCCCCAGCATTTT.

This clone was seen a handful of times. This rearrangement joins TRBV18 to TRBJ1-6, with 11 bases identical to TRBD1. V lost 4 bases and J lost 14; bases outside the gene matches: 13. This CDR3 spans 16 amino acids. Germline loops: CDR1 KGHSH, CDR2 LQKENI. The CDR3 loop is CASSLTPGQGVLALHF. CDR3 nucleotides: TGTGCCAGCTCACTCACACCGGGACAGGGGGTATTAGCCCTCCACTTT. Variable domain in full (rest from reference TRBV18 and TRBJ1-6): NAGVMQNPRHLVRRRGQEARLRCSPMKGHSHVYWYRQLPEEGLKFMVYLQKENIIDESGMPKERFSAEFPKEGPSILRIQQVVRGDSAAYFCASSLTPGQGVLALHFGNGTRLTVT.

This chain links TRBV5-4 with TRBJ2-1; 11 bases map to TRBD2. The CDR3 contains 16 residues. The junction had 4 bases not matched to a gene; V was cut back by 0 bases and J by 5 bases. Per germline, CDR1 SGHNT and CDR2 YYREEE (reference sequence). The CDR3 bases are TGTGCCAGCAGCTTGGCCGGGACTAGCGGTAACAATGAGCAGTTCTTC. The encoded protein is CASSLAGTSGNNEQFF. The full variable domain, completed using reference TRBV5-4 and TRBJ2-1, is ETGVTQSPTHLIKTRGQQVTLRCSSQSGHNTVSWYQQALGQGPQFIFQYYREEENGRGNFPPRFSGLQFPNYSSELNVNALELDDSALYLCASSLAGTSGNNEQFFGPGTRLTVL.

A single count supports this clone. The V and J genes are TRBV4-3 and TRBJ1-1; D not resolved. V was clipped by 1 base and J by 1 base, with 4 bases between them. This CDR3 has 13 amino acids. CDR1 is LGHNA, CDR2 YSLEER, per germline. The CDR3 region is CASSQAQNTEAFF. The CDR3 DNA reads TGCGCCAGCAGCCAAGCCCAGAACACTGAAGCTTTCTTT.

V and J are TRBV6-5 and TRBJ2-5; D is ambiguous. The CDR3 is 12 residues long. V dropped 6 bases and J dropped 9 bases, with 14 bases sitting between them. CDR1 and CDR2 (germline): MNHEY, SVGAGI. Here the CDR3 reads CASRHNGRSQYF. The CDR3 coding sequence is TGTGCCAGCAGGCACAACGGCAGGTCCCAGTACTTC.

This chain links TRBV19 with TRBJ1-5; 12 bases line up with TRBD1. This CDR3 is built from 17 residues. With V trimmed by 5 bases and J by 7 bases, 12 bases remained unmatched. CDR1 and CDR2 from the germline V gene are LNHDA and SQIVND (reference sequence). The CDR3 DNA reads TGTGCCAGTAGTCCCCCTGTGAGGGGACAGGGGGCGCAGCCCCAGCATTTT. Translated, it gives CASSPPVRGQGAQPQHF.

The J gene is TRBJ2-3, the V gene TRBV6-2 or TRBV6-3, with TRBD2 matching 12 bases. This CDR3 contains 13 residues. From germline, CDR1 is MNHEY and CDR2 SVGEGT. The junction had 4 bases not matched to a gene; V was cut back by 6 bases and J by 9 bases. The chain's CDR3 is CASRPTSGGTQYF. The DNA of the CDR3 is TGTGCCAGCAGGCCTACTAGCGGGGGGACGCAGTATTTT.